This TCR beta chain is drawn from a study of cytomegalovirus exposure and HLA in healthy donors. General study results and limits: It was 150 to 200 TCR beta chains that were listed as cytomegalovirus-associated.

CDR3 size: 17 residues. V lost 2 bases and J lost 7; bases outside the gene matches: 13. CDR1 LGHNA and CDR2 YSLEER come from the germline V gene. As to this clone: Its antigen is undetermined.

In the PCR, 60 Vbeta and 13 Jbeta primers were used. The table came from immunoSEQ multiplex PCR; TCRdb's copy has only in-frame clones and leaves some out. Found here are under 200,000 clones, 70% to 80% of them singletons; the top ten hold approximately 1.4%. Sequencing input: PBMCs. The receptor's source is a man aged 60 to 75 in good health and CMV-seronegative. The rearrangement uses TRBV4-3 and TRBJ1-1; 10 bases map to TRBD1. The CDR3 sequence: CASSQRRDRGRPGEAFF. The CDR3 nucleotides read TGCGCCAGCAGCCAACGCCGGGACAGGGGCCGTCCGGGTGAAGCTTTCTTT.